One and the same sample provided the 9 T cell receptor beta chains below, sequenced in a study of cytomegalovirus exposure and HLA in healthy donors. Repertoires were generated with immunoSEQ multiplex PCR, while TCRdb's copy carries only in-frame clones and drops some. Among about 310,000 clones listed, 88% were seen once. Sequenced: PBMCs. The receptors stem from a man aged 25-45 years in good health and CMV-seronegative.

This clone has just one count. The chain uses TRBV7-2 and TRBJ1-6; D gene ambiguous. The CDR3 spans 14 residues. V was trimmed by 7 bases and J by 3 bases, leaving 10 bases between them. CDR1 is SGHTA, CDR2 FQGNSA, per germline. Written as DNA, the CDR3 is TGTGCCAGCACCTCGGGATTCTATAATTCACCCCTCCACTTT. It is translated as CASTSGFYNSPLHF.

The chain links TRBV5-4 to TRBJ2-3, with 7 bases matching TRBD1. This CDR3 is 17 amino acids long. V gave up 0 bases and J gave up 2 bases; unmatched junction bases: 9. Germline loops: CDR1 SGHNT, CDR2 YYREEE (reference sequence). The chain's CDR3 is CASSLGGTGVFTDTQYF. Here the CDR3 DNA reads TGTGCCAGCAGCTTGGGGGGTACAGGGGTGTTCACAGATACGCAGTATTTT. Combining the CDR3 with reference TRBV5-4 and TRBJ2-3 gives the whole variable domain ETGVTQSPTHLIKTRGQQVTLRCSSQSGHNTVSWYQQALGQGPQFIFQYYREEENGRGNFPPRFSGLQFPNYSSELNVNALELDDSALYLCASSLGGTGVFTDTQYFGPGTRLTVL.

This chain connects TRBV7-2 to TRBJ2-2; the match to TRBD1 covers 10 bases. The CDR3 is 16 amino acids. Germline V CDR1 and CDR2: SGHTA, FQGNSA. Trimming took 5 bases from V and 4 from J; bases not matched to a gene: 7. The CDR3 reads CASSRPTGGSTGELFF. For the CDR3, the DNA is TGTGCCAGCAGCCGACCGACAGGGGGCTCCACCGGGGAGCTGTTTTTT.

This clone was detected a few times. The rearrangement links TRBV7-8 to TRBJ2-1; 9 bases agree with TRBD1. The germline gives CDR1 SGHVS, CDR2 FQNEAQ. J lost 2 bases, V lost 5 bases, and 7 bases had no gene match. The CDR3 length is 16 residues. Here the CDR3 reads CASSPQDRGAYNEQFF. CDR3 DNA: TGTGCCAGCAGCCCCCAAGACAGGGGGGCCTACAATGAGCAGTTCTTC.

J is TRBJ2-7 and V is TRBV5-5, with D perhaps TRBD1 (6 bases). Trimming cost V 4 bases and J 3 bases, with 20 bases left between them. The CDR3 runs 16 residues. CDR1 and CDR2 (germline): SGHKS, YYEKEE (reference sequence). The DNA of the CDR3 is TGTGCCAGCAGCGCGGACAGTATACTAATGATCTACGAGCAGTACTTC. This translates into CASSADSILMIYEQYF. Together with reference TRBV5-5 and TRBJ2-7, the CDR3 gives the full variable domain: DAGVTQSPTHLIKTRGQQVTLRCSPISGHKSVSWYQQVLGQGPQFIFQYYEKEERGRGNFPDRFSARQFPNYSSELNVNALLLGDSALYLCASSADSILMIYEQYFGPGTRLTVT.

The chain couples TRBV11-2 to TRBJ2-7; no reliable D call. This CDR3 is built from 11 residues. Trimming shortened V by 2 bases and J by 5 bases, and 4 bases separated the two germline ends. Germline-derived CDR1 and CDR2 are SGHAT and FQNNGV. Here the CDR3 DNA reads TGTGCCAGCAGCTTAATCGACGAGCAGTACTTC. Translation gives CASSLIDEQYF.

The chain is built from TRBV6-5 and TRBJ1-6; 8 bases match TRBD1. J gave up 6 bases and V 6 bases, and 4 bases lay outside the gene matches. This CDR3 has 14 residues. The germline CDR1 and CDR2 sequences are MNHEY and SVGAGI. The CDR3 sequence is CASSDRGRNSPLHF. For the CDR3, the DNA is TGTGCCAGCAGCGACAGGGGCCGTAATTCACCCCTCCACTTT.

The chain recombines TRBV6-6 with TRBJ1-1; 8 positions agree with TRBD1. The V segment lost 6 bases and the J segment 4 bases; nucleotides outside the gene matches: 7. Per germline, CDR1 MNHNY and CDR2 SVGAGI (reference sequence). The CDR3 extends over 14 amino acids. The CDR3 DNA follows: TGTGCCAGCAGCCATACAGGGGGTGCCACTGAAGCTTTCTTT. Protein product: CASSHTGGATEAFF.

This chain connects TRBV5-6 to TRBJ2-6; the D gene is possibly TRBD2 (6 bases). Germline V gene lookup returns CDR1 SGHDT and CDR2 YYEEEE. CDR3 length equals 15 residues. Trimming pared 0 bases from V and 2 bases from J, leaving 6 bases between. The CDR3 spells CASSLAGAGANVLTF. Here the CDR3 DNA reads TGTGCCAGCAGCTTGGCGGGGGCTGGGGCCAACGTCCTGACTTTC.